Below, 9 T cell receptor beta chains from the same sample are listed, as sequenced in a study of blood T cell repertoires in COVID-19. Clones were read by immunoSEQ multiplex PCR, and TCRdb kept only the in-frame ones, dropping some. In the table there are some 250,000 clones, approximately 82% of which are singletons. Sequencing used peripheral blood. The source is a man younger than 40 who had recovered from COVID-19.

The chain uses TRBV11-2 and TRBJ2-2, with a possible D match to TRBD2 (6 bases). This CDR3 has 15 residues. In germline, CDR1 is SGHAT, CDR2 FQNNGV. The V gene lost 0 bases and the J gene lost 7 bases, with 12 bases spanning the gap. CDR3: CASSLEYGGGGELFF. The DNA of the CDR3 is TGTGCCAGCAGCTTAGAATACGGGGGTGGCGGGGAGCTGTTTTTT.

The genes are TRBV10-3 and TRBJ2-3, with 7 nucleotides matching TRBD1. The V gene's germline CDR1 is ENHRY and CDR2 SYGVKD. V lost 9 bases to trimming and J lost 2 bases; unmatched junction nucleotides: 8. This CDR3 has 14 residues. CDR3 in DNA: TGTGCCATGAAGGGGGCCTACTACACAGATACGCAGTATTTT. Protein product: CAMKGAYYTDTQYF.

J is TRBJ2-7 and V is TRBV6-1; 8 positions match TRBD1. Germline V lookup: CDR1 MNHNS, CDR2 SASEGT. Trimming took 0 bases from V and 2 from J; bases not matched to a gene: 6. CDR3 size: 16 residues. The CDR3, as DNA: TGTGCCAGCAGTGAAGCTCTAGGACAGGGTGCCTACGAGCAGTACTTC. Protein sequence: CASSEALGQGAYEQYF.

V and J are TRBV2 and TRBJ1-4; 7 bases match TRBD1. After removal of 6 bases from V and 7 bases from J, the junction contained 8 bases not matched to a gene. This CDR3 contains 14 residues. Germline V gene data show CDR1 as SNHLY and CDR2 as FYNNEI. The CDR3 DNA sequence: TGTGCCAGCAGGCCAGGGGGTCTAAGTGAAAAACTGTTTTTT. Encoded protein: CASRPGGLSEKLFF.

The table lists this clone with a few counts. The rearrangement links TRBV7-9 to TRBJ1-3; D may be TRBD1 (5 bases). With 5 bases removed from V and 4 bases from J, the gap between germline ends came to 18 bases. CDR1 SEHNR and CDR2 FQNEAQ come from the germline V gene (reference sequence). CDR3 size: 16 residues. This CDR3 reads CASSPTSPGLGNTIYF. In nucleotides, the CDR3 is TGTGCCAGCAGCCCTACCTCGCCAGGGCTGGGAAACACCATATATTTT.

This chain joins TRBV9 and TRBJ1-2, with 8 bases that match TRBD1. This CDR3 has 14 amino acids. Germline assignment: CDR1 SGDLS and CDR2 YYNGEE. V shed 4 bases and J 10 bases; nucleotides not matched to a gene: 12. The CDR3 loop is CASSTTGTGIDYTF. In nucleotides, the CDR3 is TGTGCCAGCAGCACCACCGGGACAGGAATCGACTACACCTTC.

The gene calls are TRBV5-1 and TRBJ2-5; D is ambiguous. V dropped 7 bases and J dropped 5 bases, with 18 bases sitting between them. This CDR3 has 14 amino acids. Germline CDR1 reads SGHRS; CDR2 reads YFSETQ. CDR3 amino acids: CASCQVGLWETQYF. The CDR3 DNA reads TGCGCCAGCTGCCAAGTCGGTTTATGGGAGACCCAGTACTTC.

This chain connects TRBV6-5 to TRBJ2-5; D is perhaps TRBD1 (6 bases). The V and J ends lost 6 bases and 5 bases respectively, with 19 bases between them. The CDR3 totals 15 residues. Germline V gives CDR1 MNHEY, CDR2 SVGAGI. CDR3 sequence (DNA): TGTGCCAGCAGCGACGGGACACGGATAGGGGAGACCCAGTACTTC. It translates to CASSDGTRIGETQYF.

V gene TRBV7-8 combines with J gene TRBJ1-6, with TRBD1 matching over 7 bases. Germline CDR1 SGHVS, CDR2 FQNEAQ. This CDR3 has 16 amino acids. Germline trimming cut 5 bases from V and 9 bases from J; bases unmatched to any gene: 13. CDR3 in DNA: TGTGCCAGCAGCGCCTCCCCAGGGGGTCGGGGTTCACCCCTCCACTTT. This codes for CASSASPGGRGSPLHF.